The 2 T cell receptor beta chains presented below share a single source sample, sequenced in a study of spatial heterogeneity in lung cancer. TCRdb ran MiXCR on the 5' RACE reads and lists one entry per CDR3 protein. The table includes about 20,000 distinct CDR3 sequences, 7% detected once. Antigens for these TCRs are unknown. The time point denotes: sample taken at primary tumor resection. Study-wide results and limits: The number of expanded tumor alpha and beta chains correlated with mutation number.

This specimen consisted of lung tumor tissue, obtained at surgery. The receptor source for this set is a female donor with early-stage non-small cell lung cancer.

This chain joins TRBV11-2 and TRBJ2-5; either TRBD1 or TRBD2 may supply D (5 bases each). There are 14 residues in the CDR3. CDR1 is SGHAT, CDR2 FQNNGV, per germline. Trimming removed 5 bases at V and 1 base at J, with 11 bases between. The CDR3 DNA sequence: TGTGCCAGCAGCCCGTGGGGGATCCAAGAGACCCAGTACTTC. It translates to CASSPWGIQETQYF.

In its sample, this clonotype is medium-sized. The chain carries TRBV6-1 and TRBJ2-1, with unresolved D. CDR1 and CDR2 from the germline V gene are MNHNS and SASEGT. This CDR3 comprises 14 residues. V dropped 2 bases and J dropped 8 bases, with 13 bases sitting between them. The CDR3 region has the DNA TGTGCCAGCAGTGAAAGGAGCCTTCGGGATGAGCAGTTCTTC. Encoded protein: CASSERSLRDEQFF.